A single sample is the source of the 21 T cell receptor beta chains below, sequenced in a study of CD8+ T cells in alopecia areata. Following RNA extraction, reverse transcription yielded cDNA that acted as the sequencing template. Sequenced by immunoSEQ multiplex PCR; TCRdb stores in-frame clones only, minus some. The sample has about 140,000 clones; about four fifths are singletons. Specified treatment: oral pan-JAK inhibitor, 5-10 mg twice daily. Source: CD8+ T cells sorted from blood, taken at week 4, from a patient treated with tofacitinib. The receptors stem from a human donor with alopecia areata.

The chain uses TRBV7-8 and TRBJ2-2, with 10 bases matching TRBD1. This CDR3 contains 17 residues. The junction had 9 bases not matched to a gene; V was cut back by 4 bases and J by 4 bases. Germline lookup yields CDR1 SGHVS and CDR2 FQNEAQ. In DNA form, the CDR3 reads TGTGCCAGCAGCTCGCCGAGGACAGGGGGTGGCACCGGGGAGCTGTTTTTT. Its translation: CASSSPRTGGGTGELFF.

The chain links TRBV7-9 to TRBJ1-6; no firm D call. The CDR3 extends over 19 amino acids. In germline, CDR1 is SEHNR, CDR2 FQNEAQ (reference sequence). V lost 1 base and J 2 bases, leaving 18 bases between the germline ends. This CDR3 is CASSLVYGRSVAYNSPLHF. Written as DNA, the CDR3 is TGTGCCAGCAGCTTAGTGTATGGCCGGTCCGTGGCCTATAATTCACCCCTCCACTTT.

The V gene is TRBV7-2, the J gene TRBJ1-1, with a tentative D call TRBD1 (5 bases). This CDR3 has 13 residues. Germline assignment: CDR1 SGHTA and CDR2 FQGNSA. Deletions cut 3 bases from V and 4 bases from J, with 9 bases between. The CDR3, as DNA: TGTGCCAGCAGCTTCGGGACGTCCACTGAAGCTTTCTTT. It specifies CASSFGTSTEAFF.

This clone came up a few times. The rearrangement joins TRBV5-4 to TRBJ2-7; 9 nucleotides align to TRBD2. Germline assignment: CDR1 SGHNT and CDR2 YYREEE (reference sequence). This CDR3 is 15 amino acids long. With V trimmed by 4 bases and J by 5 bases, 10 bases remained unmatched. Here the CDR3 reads CASSPEVAGAHEQYF. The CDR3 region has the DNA TGTGCCAGCAGCCCCGAGGTAGCGGGGGCCCACGAGCAGTACTTC.

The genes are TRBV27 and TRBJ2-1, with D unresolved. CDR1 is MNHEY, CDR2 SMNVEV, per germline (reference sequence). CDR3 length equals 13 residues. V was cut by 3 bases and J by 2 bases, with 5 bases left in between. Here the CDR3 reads CASSFDPYNEQFF. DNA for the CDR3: TGTGCCAGCAGTTTCGACCCCTACAATGAGCAGTTCTTC.

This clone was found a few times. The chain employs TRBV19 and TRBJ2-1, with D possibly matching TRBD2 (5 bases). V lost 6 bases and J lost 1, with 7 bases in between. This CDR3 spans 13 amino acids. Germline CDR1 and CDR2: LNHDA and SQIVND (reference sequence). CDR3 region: CASRDWSYNEQFF. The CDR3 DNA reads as TGTGCCAGTAGGGACTGGTCCTACAATGAGCAGTTCTTC.

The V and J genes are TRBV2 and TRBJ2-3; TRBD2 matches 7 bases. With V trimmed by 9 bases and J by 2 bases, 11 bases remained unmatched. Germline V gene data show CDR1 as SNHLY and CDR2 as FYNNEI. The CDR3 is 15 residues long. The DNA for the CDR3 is TGTGCCAGTTCTAAAAGCGGGGCTTCCACAGATACGCAGTATTTT. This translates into CASSKSGASTDTQYF.

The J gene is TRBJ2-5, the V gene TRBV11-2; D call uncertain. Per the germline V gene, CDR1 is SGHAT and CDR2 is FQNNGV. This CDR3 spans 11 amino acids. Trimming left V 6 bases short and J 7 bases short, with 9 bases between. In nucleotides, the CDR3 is TGTGCCAGCAGAAGGGTGGGGACCCAGTACTTC. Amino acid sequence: CASRRVGTQYF.

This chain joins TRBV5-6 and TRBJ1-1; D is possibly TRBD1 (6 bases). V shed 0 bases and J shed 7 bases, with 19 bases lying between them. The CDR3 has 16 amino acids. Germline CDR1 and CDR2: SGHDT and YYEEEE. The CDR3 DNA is TGTGCCAGCAGCTTGGCCAGGGTACAGGGCGATAGTGAAGCTTTCTTT. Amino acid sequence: CASSLARVQGDSEAFF.

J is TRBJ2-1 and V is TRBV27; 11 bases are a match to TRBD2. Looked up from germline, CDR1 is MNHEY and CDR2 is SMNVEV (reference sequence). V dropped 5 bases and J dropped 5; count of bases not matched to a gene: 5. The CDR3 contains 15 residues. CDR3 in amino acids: CASSQTSGGHNEQFF. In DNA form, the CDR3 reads TGTGCCAGCAGTCAAACTAGCGGGGGCCACAATGAGCAGTTCTTC.

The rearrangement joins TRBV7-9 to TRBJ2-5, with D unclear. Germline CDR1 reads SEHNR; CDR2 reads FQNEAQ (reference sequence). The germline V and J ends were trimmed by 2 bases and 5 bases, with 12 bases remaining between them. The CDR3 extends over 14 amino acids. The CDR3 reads CASSLFTGEETQYF. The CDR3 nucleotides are TGTGCCAGCAGCTTATTTACGGGTGAGGAGACCCAGTACTTC.

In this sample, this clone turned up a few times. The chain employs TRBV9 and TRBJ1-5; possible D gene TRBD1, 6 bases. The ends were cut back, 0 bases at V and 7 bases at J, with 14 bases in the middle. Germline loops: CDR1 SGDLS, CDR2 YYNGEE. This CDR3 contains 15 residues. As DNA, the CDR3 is TGTGCCAGCAGCGTAGGGGGGGCGGTAGGACAGCCCCAGCATTTT. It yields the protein CASSVGGAVGQPQHF.

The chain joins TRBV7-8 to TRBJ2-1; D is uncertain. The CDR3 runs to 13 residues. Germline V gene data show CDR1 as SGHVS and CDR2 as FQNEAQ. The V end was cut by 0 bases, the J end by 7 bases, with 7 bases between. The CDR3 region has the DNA TGTGCCAGCAGCTTAGCGAGCGTAAATGAGCAGTTCTTC. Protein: CASSLASVNEQFF.

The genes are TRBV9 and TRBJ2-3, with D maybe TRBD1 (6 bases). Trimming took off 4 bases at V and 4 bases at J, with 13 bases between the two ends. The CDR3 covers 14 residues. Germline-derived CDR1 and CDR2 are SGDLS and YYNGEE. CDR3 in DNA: TGTGCCAGCAGCCCTTGGACAGTCTCAGATACGCAGTATTTT. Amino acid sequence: CASSPWTVSDTQYF.

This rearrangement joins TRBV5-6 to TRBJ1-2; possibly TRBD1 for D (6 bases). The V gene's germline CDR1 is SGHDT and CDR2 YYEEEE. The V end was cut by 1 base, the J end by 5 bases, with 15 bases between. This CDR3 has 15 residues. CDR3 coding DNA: TGTGCCAGCAGCTTGTGGGCCCGACAGGAATATGGCTACACCTTC. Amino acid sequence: CASSLWARQEYGYTF.

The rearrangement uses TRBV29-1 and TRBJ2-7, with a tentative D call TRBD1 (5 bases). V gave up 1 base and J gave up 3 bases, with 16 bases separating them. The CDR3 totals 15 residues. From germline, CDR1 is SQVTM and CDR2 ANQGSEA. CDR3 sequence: CSVEVGEGHDYEQYF. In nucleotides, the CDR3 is TGCAGCGTTGAAGTAGGGGAAGGACACGACTACGAGCAGTACTTC.

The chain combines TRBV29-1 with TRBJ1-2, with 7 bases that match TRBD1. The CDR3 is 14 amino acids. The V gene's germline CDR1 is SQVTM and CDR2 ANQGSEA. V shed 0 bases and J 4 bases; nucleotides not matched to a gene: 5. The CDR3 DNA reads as TGCAGCGTTGAAGATCAGGGGGTCTCCTATGGCTACACCTTC. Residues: CSVEDQGVSYGYTF.

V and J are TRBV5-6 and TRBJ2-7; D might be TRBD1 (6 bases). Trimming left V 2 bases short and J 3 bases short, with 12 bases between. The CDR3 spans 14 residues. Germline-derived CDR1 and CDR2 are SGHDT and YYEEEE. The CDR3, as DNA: TGTGCCAGCAGCTTTTTGGGGGCGATCTACGAGCAGTACTTC. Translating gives CASSFLGAIYEQYF.

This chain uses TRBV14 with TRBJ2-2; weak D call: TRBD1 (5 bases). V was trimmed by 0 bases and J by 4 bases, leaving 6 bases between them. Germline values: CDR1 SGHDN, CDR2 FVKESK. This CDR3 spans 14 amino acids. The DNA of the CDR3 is TGTGCCAGCAGCCAAGAAACAGGCACCGGGGAGCTGTTTTTT. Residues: CASSQETGTGELFF.

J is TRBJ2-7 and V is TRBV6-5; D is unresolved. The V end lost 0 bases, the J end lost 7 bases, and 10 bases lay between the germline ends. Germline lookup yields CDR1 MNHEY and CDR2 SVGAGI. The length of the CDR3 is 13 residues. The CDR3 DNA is TGTGCCAGCAGTTACTCCAGGAAGGCTGAGCAGTACTTC. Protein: CASSYSRKAEQYF.

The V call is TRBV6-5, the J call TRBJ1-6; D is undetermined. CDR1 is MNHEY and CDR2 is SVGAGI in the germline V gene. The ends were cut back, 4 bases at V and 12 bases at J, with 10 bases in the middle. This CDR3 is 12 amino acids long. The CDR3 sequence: CASSFAGGPLHF. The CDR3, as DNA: TGTGCCAGCAGTTTCGCAGGTGGACCCCTCCACTTT.